This paragraph covers one TCR beta chain sequence. Its target is unknown. The germline V gene has CDR1 SGHTA and CDR2 FQGTGA. There are 12 residues in the CDR3. The V and J ends lost 8 bases and 7 bases respectively, with 12 bases between them. This record comes from a study of shared clonotypes between healthy human individuals. Findings of the study overall: Deeper or shallower sequencing was expected to change how clonotypes are shared among donors.

Per the original methods: In the immunoSEQ data, sequences were junction-only and lacked quality scores, so filtering differed. Clones were sequenced by immunoSEQ multiplex PCR, and TCRdb holds only the in-frame ones, with some missing. The V and J calls and clone size come from that table; D and trimming were worked out from the DNA. Of more than 1.2 million clones listed, about 98.5% are singletons. Sequencing input: naive CD4+ T cells sorted from blood. Subset indicated: CD45RA+ positively selected. The chain joins TRBV7-3 to TRBJ2-1; the D gene is possibly TRBD2 (5 bases). The receptor comes from a man aged 25 to 40 in good health. The CDR3 DNA reads TGTGCCAGCGGACTTTATGGAAATGAGCAGTTCTTC. Its protein is CASGLYGNEQFF.